The 15 T cell receptor beta chains given below trace back to one sample, sequenced in a study of beta chain features in type 1 diabetes. All of the isolated RNA was reverse transcribed, so expressed TCRB transcripts were sequenced. TCRdb's copy holds only in-frame clones and misses some; the assay was immunoSEQ multiplex PCR. The repertoire holds about 410,000 clones, 14% seen once, with roughly 0.035% in the top ten. What was sequenced was naive CD4+ T cells from blood. These receptors all come from a young man in good health.

This clone was observed a few times. The chain joins TRBV7-9 to TRBJ2-5; the D is unclear. The V end was cut by 8 bases, the J end by 8 bases, with 21 bases between. Germline CDR1 and CDR2: SEHNR and FQNEAQ (reference sequence). The CDR3 covers 14 residues. CDR3 protein: CASGPAGTPRTQYF. CDR3 sequence (DNA): TGTGCCAGCGGCCCGGCCGGAACGCCACGAACCCAGTACTTC.

The chain couples TRBV27 to TRBJ2-1; 8 bases fit TRBD1. Germline V lookup: CDR1 MNHEY, CDR2 SMNVEV (reference sequence). The CDR3 totals 14 residues. With V trimmed by 3 bases and J by 5 bases, 3 bases remained unmatched. CDR3 in amino acids: CASSFRGPDNEQFF. CDR3 bases: TGTGCCAGCAGTTTCAGGGGGCCGGACAATGAGCAGTTCTTC.

Here the CDR3 DNA reads TGTGCCAGTAGTATCCAGGGGTTAGGGGTCAATGAGCAGTTCTTC. It specifies CASSIQGLGVNEQFF. This chain joins TRBV19 and TRBJ2-1; a weak D match, TRBD1 (6 bases). CDR1 is LNHDA and CDR2 is SQIVND in the germline V gene (reference sequence). This CDR3 region has 15 residues. The V gene lost 3 bases and the J gene lost 6 bases, with 15 bases spanning the gap.

This clone was observed a handful of times. V and J are TRBV7-2 and TRBJ2-3; the D gene could be TRBD1 or TRBD2 (6 bases each). V lost 5 bases and J lost 1, with 16 bases in between. The CDR3 loop spans 16 amino acids. Germline V gene sequence: CDR1 SGHTA, CDR2 FQGNSA. The CDR3: CASSRYGGPGTDTQYF. CDR3 nucleotide sequence: TGTGCCAGCAGCCGATACGGGGGCCCGGGCACAGATACGCAGTATTTT.

The chain employs TRBV5-1 and TRBJ1-2; D is unclear. CDR1 is SGHRS, CDR2 YFSETQ, per germline. There are 13 residues in the CDR3. V was shortened by 2 bases and J by 7 bases, with 12 bases between the two germline ends. CDR3 bases: TGCGCCAGCAGCTTCGAGGGTTTAGGTGGCTACACCTTC. Its translation: CASSFEGLGGYTF.

The CDR3 spells CSVGRRAKTNNEQFF. The CDR3 region has the DNA TGCAGCGTTGGGCGCAGGGCGAAAACCAACAATGAGCAGTTCTTC. The chain has TRBV29-1 and TRBJ2-1; TRBD1 might be the D (5 bases). The germline V gene encodes CDR1 SQVTM and CDR2 ANQGSEA. V lost 4 bases and J lost 5, with 18 bases in between. The CDR3 has 15 residues.

J is TRBJ1-4 and V is TRBV5-4, with D perhaps matching TRBD1 (5 bases). This CDR3 spans 15 amino acids. The V gene lost 3 bases and the J gene lost 4 bases, with 13 bases spanning the gap. Germline V lookup: CDR1 SGHNT, CDR2 YYREEE (reference sequence). CDR3 residues: CASSSPGTDNEKLFF. CDR3 coding DNA: TGTGCCAGCAGCTCCCCGGGGACCGATAATGAAAAACTGTTTTTT.

A word on this clone: A single base separates this from a much larger clone, so it may be a read error. The chain has TRBV2 and TRBJ1-1; no reliable D call. The CDR3 covers 11 residues. Deletions cut 7 bases from V and 3 bases from J, with 6 bases between. Germline CDR1 reads SNHLY; CDR2 reads FYNNEI. The CDR3 protein is CASTLDTEAFF. CDR3 coding DNA: TGTGCCAGCACCTTAGACACTGAAGCTTTCTTT.

The CDR3 reads CASSPRTSGSSYNEQFF. CDR3 bases: TGTGCCAGCAGCCCACGGACTAGCGGAAGCTCCTACAATGAGCAGTTCTTC. J is TRBJ2-1 and V is TRBV7-8; 10 bases are shared with TRBD2. The trim removed 5 bases at V and 0 bases at J, leaving 7 bases unmatched. CDR1 SGHVS and CDR2 FQNEAQ come from the germline V gene. There are 17 residues in the CDR3.

This clone was counted between two and nine times. J is TRBJ2-7 and V is TRBV11-2; D unresolved. This CDR3 comprises 15 residues. V was pared by 0 bases and J by 0 bases, with 9 bases between. Germline CDR1 and CDR2: SGHAT and FQNNGV. The DNA of the CDR3 is TGTGCCAGCAGCTTAGATGTGTCAGCCTCCTACGAGCAGTACTTC. Its translation: CASSLDVSASYEQYF.

This chain connects TRBV6-5 to TRBJ2-7; the match to TRBD1 covers 8 bases. The V gene's germline CDR1 is MNHEY and CDR2 SVGAGI. There are 15 residues in the CDR3. Unmatched junction bases numbered 8, after V lost 5 bases and J lost 2 bases. This chain's CDR3 is CASSVYPGQAYEQYV. Written as DNA, the CDR3 is TGTGCCAGCAGTGTCTACCCGGGACAGGCCTACGAGCAGTACGTC.

This clone was picked up a small number of times. V and J are TRBV7-8 and TRBJ2-4, with 8 bases lining up with TRBD1. CDR1 and CDR2 from the germline V gene are SGHVS and FQNEAQ. The CDR3 runs to 15 residues. V lost 3 bases and J lost 3; bases outside the gene matches: 4. The CDR3 reads CASSLDRVVKNIQYF. CDR3 sequence (DNA): TGTGCCAGCAGCTTGGACAGGGTAGTCAAAAACATTCAGTACTTC.

A few counts support this clone. Other DNA sequences from this sample encode an identical CDR3 as well. V gene TRBV7-9 combines with J gene TRBJ2-2; possible D gene TRBD2, 5 bases. The CDR3 consists of 14 residues. Germline CDR1 reads SEHNR; CDR2 reads FQNEAQ (reference sequence). V dropped 4 bases and J dropped 0 bases, with 6 bases sitting between them. Here the CDR3 DNA reads TGTGCCAGCAGCTCCGGGGCGAACACCGGGGAGCTGTTTTTT. This codes for CASSSGANTGELFF.

This clone was seen only a few times. The rearrangement uses TRBV4-2 and TRBJ2-5; D possibly matches TRBD1 or TRBD2 (5 bases each). CDR1 and CDR2 (germline): LGHNA, YNFKEQ. This CDR3 comprises 15 residues. Trimming left V 0 bases short and J 2 bases short, with 10 bases between. The DNA for the CDR3 is TGTGCCAGCAGCCAAGAAGGGGACGGACAAGAGACCCAGTACTTC. Encoded protein: CASSQEGDGQETQYF.

V is TRBV7-9 and J is TRBJ1-2; D is uncertain. Germline V CDR1 and CDR2: SEHNR, FQNEAQ (reference sequence). V was clipped by 5 bases and J by 4 bases, with 14 bases between them. The CDR3 length is 14 residues. The chain's CDR3 is CASSRSSDSYGYTF. The DNA for the CDR3 is TGTGCCAGCAGCCGGAGCTCCGACTCCTATGGCTACACCTTC.